A selection of T cell receptor beta chains follows, all from one sample in a study of blood T cells in healthy people across ages. TCRdb analysed the 5' RACE reads with MiXCR anew, one entry per CDR3 protein. The sample contains 850,000 to 950,000 distinct CDR3 sequences, less than 35% of which appear only once. Sequencing used blood. Receptor source: a woman over 75 in good health. CDR3s include the opening cysteine and the closing phenylalanine or tryptophan. A D gene is named only where the DNA matches it firmly. The size field is filled for only some rows; it gives once, few, many or a size class.

cdr3_length: 13
j_call: TRBJ1-6
clone_size: .
v_call: TRBV28
d_call: .
cdr3_nt: TGTGCCAGCAGTTCTAGTAATAATTCACCCCTCCACTTT
cdr3_aa: CASSSSNNSPLHF

cdr3_length: 16
j_call: TRBJ2-1
clone_size: many
v_call: TRBV5-1
d_call: .
cdr3_nt: TGCGCCAGCAGCTTGGGGGCCGCTAGCTCCTACAATGAGCAGTTCTTC
cdr3_aa: CASSLGAASSYNEQFF

cdr3_length: 12
j_call: TRBJ2-1
clone_size: many
v_call: TRBV24-1
d_call: TRBD1
cdr3_nt: TGTGCCACCAGTGAGACGACAGGGGGGCAGTTCTTC
cdr3_aa: CATSETTGGQFF

cdr3_length: 13
j_call: TRBJ2-7
clone_size: many
v_call: TRBV28
d_call: TRBD1
cdr3_nt: TGTGCCAGCAGTTGGACAGGAATGGGCGAGCAGTACTTC
cdr3_aa: CASSWTGMGEQYF

cdr3_length: 13
j_call: TRBJ1-5
clone_size: .
v_call: TRBV7-2
d_call: .
cdr3_nt: TGTGCCAGCAGCCGGGGATTGAATCAGCCCCAGCATTTT
cdr3_aa: CASSRGLNQPQHF

cdr3_length: 15
j_call: TRBJ1-2
clone_size: .
v_call: TRBV27
d_call: TRBD1
cdr3_nt: TGTGCCAGCAGCGGTACGACAGGGGGCGAGAGTGGCTACACCTTC
cdr3_aa: CASSGTTGGESGYTF

cdr3_length: 15
j_call: TRBJ1-5
clone_size: .
v_call: TRBV4-3
d_call: .
cdr3_nt: TGCGCCAGCAGCCAAGAATTTGGAGTATCCCGGCCCCAGCATTTT
cdr3_aa: CASSQEFGVSRPQHF

cdr3_length: 16
j_call: TRBJ2-7
clone_size: .
v_call: TRBV20-1
d_call: .
cdr3_nt: TGCAGTGCTATCGGACCAAACTTACCTAAACTTAACGAGCAGTACTTC
cdr3_aa: CSAIGPNLPKLNEQYF

cdr3_length: 15
j_call: TRBJ1-6
clone_size: .
v_call: TRBV12-3/TRBV12-4
d_call: .
cdr3_nt: TGTGCCAGCAGTCGATTCCCGTCACATAATTCACCCCTCCACTTT
cdr3_aa: CASSRFPSHNSPLHF

cdr3_length: 16
j_call: TRBJ2-6
clone_size: many
v_call: TRBV7-8
d_call: .
cdr3_nt: TGTGCCAGCAGCCCGAGATCGGCCTCTGGGGCCAACGTCCTGACTTTC
cdr3_aa: CASSPRSASGANVLTF

cdr3_length: 16
j_call: TRBJ1-1
clone_size: .
v_call: TRBV7-6
d_call: .
cdr3_nt: TGTGCCAGCAGCTTCGCAGGGATATGGGAAAACACTGAAGCTTTCTTT
cdr3_aa: CASSFAGIWENTEAFF

cdr3_length: 15
j_call: TRBJ2-1
clone_size: many
v_call: TRBV3-1
d_call: TRBD2
cdr3_nt: TGTGCCAGCAGCCAAGCTAGCGGGACTTACAATGAGCAGTTCTTC
cdr3_aa: CASSQASGTYNEQFF

cdr3_length: 15
j_call: TRBJ1-6
clone_size: few
v_call: TRBV6-2/TRBV6-3
d_call: TRBD1
cdr3_nt: TGTGCCAGCAGTTACGGGACAGGGGGCTCGTCACCCCTCCACTTT
cdr3_aa: CASSYGTGGSSPLHF

cdr3_length: 14
j_call: TRBJ1-2
clone_size: .
v_call: TRBV24-1
d_call: .
cdr3_nt: TGTGCCACCAGTGATCCAAAGACCTACTATGGCTACACCTTC
cdr3_aa: CATSDPKTYYGYTF

cdr3_length: 14
j_call: TRBJ2-7
clone_size: many
v_call: TRBV6-2/TRBV6-3
d_call: .
cdr3_nt: TGTGCCAGCAGTTACTCTACAGGGTTCGACGAGCAGTACTTC
cdr3_aa: CASSYSTGFDEQYF

cdr3_length: 13
j_call: TRBJ2-5
clone_size: .
v_call: TRBV29-1
d_call: .
cdr3_nt: TGCAGCGTTGACAGAGGGTACCAAGAGACCCAGTACTTC
cdr3_aa: CSVDRGYQETQYF

cdr3_length: 15
j_call: TRBJ1-2
clone_size: many
v_call: TRBV6-2/TRBV6-3
d_call: .
cdr3_nt: TGTGCCAGCAGTCAAACCCCGGACAGTCTCTATGGCTACACCTTC
cdr3_aa: CASSQTPDSLYGYTF

cdr3_length: 18
j_call: TRBJ2-2
clone_size: .
v_call: TRBV4-1
d_call: TRBD2
cdr3_nt: TGCGCCAGCAGCCAAGATCCCCAGCGGGGGGCCACATACGGGGAGCTGTTTTTT
cdr3_aa: CASSQDPQRGATYGELFF

cdr3_length: 15
j_call: TRBJ1-1
clone_size: .
v_call: TRBV20-1
d_call: .
cdr3_nt: TGCAGTGCTCCGAAGAGGGGGAGAAGAGACACTGAAGCTTTCTTT
cdr3_aa: CSAPKRGRRDTEAFF

cdr3_length: 15
j_call: TRBJ2-3
clone_size: .
v_call: TRBV20-1
d_call: TRBD2
cdr3_nt: TGCAGTGCTCCCGAAGTCGGGACTAACACAGATACGCAGTATTTT
cdr3_aa: CSAPEVGTNTDTQYF

cdr3_length: 17
j_call: TRBJ2-3
clone_size: .
v_call: TRBV5-4
d_call: TRBD2
cdr3_nt: TGTGCCAGCAGCATGGGACTAGACACCTCTAGCACAGATACGCAGTATTTT
cdr3_aa: CASSMGLDTSSTDTQYF

cdr3_length: 16
j_call: TRBJ2-1
clone_size: once
v_call: TRBV14
d_call: TRBD2
cdr3_nt: TGTGCCAGCAGCCAAGTAGCTAGCGGGGGGGGGAATGAGCAGTTCTTC
cdr3_aa: CASSQVASGGGNEQFF

cdr3_length: 14
j_call: TRBJ2-3
clone_size: many
v_call: TRBV24-1
d_call: .
cdr3_nt: TGTGCCACCGCCAGACAGGGAGGGTCAGATACGCAGTATTTT
cdr3_aa: CATARQGGSDTQYF

cdr3_length: 14
j_call: TRBJ2-1
clone_size: few
v_call: TRBV7-2
d_call: TRBD2
cdr3_nt: TGTGCCAGCAGCTTTATCGGCGGGGGAGCCCCCGTGATCTTC
cdr3_aa: CASSFIGGGAPVIF

cdr3_length: 15
j_call: TRBJ1-6
clone_size: many
v_call: TRBV4-3
d_call: TRBD1
cdr3_nt: TGCGCCAGCAGCCCTGGACAGGGTATACTTTCACCCCTCCACTTT
cdr3_aa: CASSPGQGILSPLHF

cdr3_length: 16
j_call: TRBJ1-1
clone_size: .
v_call: TRBV3-1
d_call: TRBD1
cdr3_nt: TGTGCCAGCAGCCTACGACAGGGAGGTATGAACACTGAAGCTTTCTTT
cdr3_aa: CASSLRQGGMNTEAFF

cdr3_length: 16
j_call: TRBJ2-5
clone_size: .
v_call: TRBV7-6
d_call: .
cdr3_nt: TGTGCCAGCAGCTCTAGTTGGAGGGGGCCTCAAGAGACCCAGTACTTC
cdr3_aa: CASSSSWRGPQETQYF

cdr3_length: 11
j_call: TRBJ1-5
clone_size: few
v_call: TRBV6-1
d_call: .
cdr3_nt: TGTGCCAGCAATAGCAATCAGCCCCAGCATTTT
cdr3_aa: CASNSNQPQHF

cdr3_length: 16
j_call: TRBJ1-1
clone_size: .
v_call: TRBV7-2
d_call: .
cdr3_nt: TGTGCCAGCAGCTTAGATCCCTGGGCGGCGGCACCTGAAGCTTTCTTT
cdr3_aa: CASSLDPWAAAPEAFF

cdr3_length: 14
j_call: TRBJ2-6
clone_size: .
v_call: TRBV11-2
d_call: .
cdr3_nt: TGTGCCAGCAGCTTAGTGGGCGGGGCCAACGTCCTGACTTTC
cdr3_aa: CASSLVGGANVLTF

cdr3_length: 15
j_call: TRBJ2-4
clone_size: many
v_call: TRBV7-2
d_call: .
cdr3_nt: TGTGCCAGCAGCATTGAAGGAATTCGGAAAAACATTCAGTACTTC
cdr3_aa: CASSIEGIRKNIQYF

cdr3_length: 14
j_call: TRBJ1-2
clone_size: many
v_call: TRBV24-1
d_call: TRBD1
cdr3_nt: TGTGCCACCAGAGAAACAGGGGCATCTGATGGCTACACCTTC
cdr3_aa: CATRETGASDGYTF

cdr3_length: 12
j_call: TRBJ1-4
clone_size: .
v_call: TRBV2
d_call: .
cdr3_nt: TGTGCCAGCAGCGAGGGACGGGAAAAACTGTTTTTT
cdr3_aa: CASSEGREKLFF

cdr3_length: 12
j_call: TRBJ2-3
clone_size: .
v_call: TRBV6-2/TRBV6-3
d_call: .
cdr3_nt: TGTGCCAGCAGGACTAGTGGTAATACGCAGTATTTT
cdr3_aa: CASRTSGNTQYF

cdr3_length: 15
j_call: TRBJ2-5
clone_size: .
v_call: TRBV28
d_call: TRBD1
cdr3_nt: TGTGCCAGCAGTTTATCCCCCAGGGGGCTGGAGACCCAGTACTTC
cdr3_aa: CASSLSPRGLETQYF

cdr3_length: 15
j_call: TRBJ2-1
clone_size: many
v_call: TRBV14
d_call: .
cdr3_nt: TGTGCCAGCAGCCAAAACGGGGGAACCTACAATGAGCAGTTCTTC
cdr3_aa: CASSQNGGTYNEQFF

cdr3_length: 17
j_call: TRBJ2-3
clone_size: few
v_call: TRBV3-1
d_call: .
cdr3_nt: TGTGCCAGCAGCCAAGATCCGGCGGGGGCCCACACAGATACGCAGTATTTT
cdr3_aa: CASSQDPAGAHTDTQYF

cdr3_length: 16
j_call: TRBJ2-1
clone_size: many
v_call: TRBV11-2
d_call: TRBD1
cdr3_nt: TGTGCCAGCAGCTTAGATCCCGGACAGGGGCGCAATGAGCAGTTCTTC
cdr3_aa: CASSLDPGQGRNEQFF

cdr3_length: 12
j_call: TRBJ2-1
clone_size: many
v_call: TRBV7-2
d_call: .
cdr3_nt: TGTGCCAGCAGCTACGCTGGGGCCGAGCAGTTCTTC
cdr3_aa: CASSYAGAEQFF

cdr3_length: 15
j_call: TRBJ1-5
clone_size: few
v_call: TRBV21-1
d_call: .
cdr3_nt: TGTGCCAGCAGCCACAGCGGGCAGGACAATCAGCCCCAGCATTTT
cdr3_aa: CASSHSGQDNQPQHF

cdr3_length: 14
j_call: TRBJ1-1
clone_size: .
v_call: TRBV20-1
d_call: .
cdr3_nt: TGCAGTGCTAGAGATGGTGACGGAAGAACTGAAGCTTTCTTT
cdr3_aa: CSARDGDGRTEAFF

cdr3_length: 16
j_call: TRBJ2-5
clone_size: many
v_call: TRBV6-5
d_call: TRBD2
cdr3_nt: TGTGCCAGCAGTTACTCGAGAGCGGGATTCCAAGAGACCCAGTACTTC
cdr3_aa: CASSYSRAGFQETQYF

cdr3_length: 12
j_call: TRBJ2-5
clone_size: many
v_call: TRBV11-3
d_call: .
cdr3_nt: TGTGCCAGCGGCGGGGTTGCTGAGACCCAGTACTTC
cdr3_aa: CASGGVAETQYF

cdr3_length: 11
j_call: TRBJ2-1
clone_size: many
v_call: TRBV7-9
d_call: .
cdr3_nt: TGTGCTTGGAGCTCCTACAATGAGCAGTTCTTC
cdr3_aa: CAWSSYNEQFF

cdr3_length: 15
j_call: TRBJ1-2
clone_size: few
v_call: TRBV11-2
d_call: .
cdr3_nt: TGTGCCAGCAGCTTAGTTAACGGAGCTAACTATGGCTACACCTTC
cdr3_aa: CASSLVNGANYGYTF

cdr3_length: 18
j_call: TRBJ2-5
clone_size: .
v_call: TRBV7-2
d_call: TRBD2
cdr3_nt: TGTGCCAGCAAACCCGGGACTAGCGGGGGAGTACCCCAAGAGACCCAGTACTTC
cdr3_aa: CASKPGTSGGVPQETQYF

cdr3_length: 13
j_call: TRBJ2-4
clone_size: many
v_call: TRBV20-1
d_call: .
cdr3_nt: TGCAGTGGGAAAGGCCGAGTCAAAAACATTCAGTACTTC
cdr3_aa: CSGKGRVKNIQYF

cdr3_length: 15
j_call: TRBJ1-5
clone_size: .
v_call: TRBV2
d_call: .
cdr3_nt: TGTGCCAGCAGTGTAAGGGGTGGGGGCAATCAGCCCCAGCATTTT
cdr3_aa: CASSVRGGGNQPQHF

cdr3_length: 14
j_call: TRBJ1-2
clone_size: few
v_call: TRBV5-1
d_call: .
cdr3_nt: TGCGCCAGCAGCTTGGATGGGGCCCGCTATGGCTACACCTTC
cdr3_aa: CASSLDGARYGYTF

cdr3_length: 14
j_call: TRBJ1-2
clone_size: few
v_call: TRBV28
d_call: .
cdr3_nt: TGTGCCAGCACTCCTGGTCGGGGGATAAGGGGCTACACCTTC
cdr3_aa: CASTPGRGIRGYTF

cdr3_length: 15
j_call: TRBJ2-7
clone_size: once
v_call: TRBV7-2
d_call: .
cdr3_nt: TGTGCCAGCAGCGAACGTGGCAGAAGGGGCAACGAGCAGTACTTC
cdr3_aa: CASSERGRRGNEQYF

cdr3_length: 15
j_call: TRBJ1-2
clone_size: .
v_call: TRBV9
d_call: .
cdr3_nt: TGTGCCAGCAGCGTAGGGGTAGGCCAGGAGTCTGGCTACACCTTC
cdr3_aa: CASSVGVGQESGYTF

cdr3_length: 15
j_call: TRBJ1-5
clone_size: once
v_call: TRBV27
d_call: TRBD1
cdr3_nt: TGTGCCACCTCCCGGGACAGTATTGGCAATCAGCCCCAGCATTTT
cdr3_aa: CATSRDSIGNQPQHF

cdr3_length: 16
j_call: TRBJ2-7
clone_size: .
v_call: TRBV7-2
d_call: .
cdr3_nt: TGTGCCAGCAGCTCCCAAGGACCGGGGGCCTACAATGAGCAGTACTTC
cdr3_aa: CASSSQGPGAYNEQYF

cdr3_length: 12
j_call: TRBJ2-1
clone_size: many
v_call: TRBV6-1
d_call: .
cdr3_nt: TGTGCCCTCCTAGGGTGGAACAATGAGCAGTTCTTC
cdr3_aa: CALLGWNNEQFF

cdr3_length: 18
j_call: TRBJ2-3
clone_size: .
v_call: TRBV7-2
d_call: TRBD2
cdr3_nt: TGTGCCAGCAGCTTATGGGGGACTAGCGGGACCCGCACAGATACGCAGTATTTT
cdr3_aa: CASSLWGTSGTRTDTQYF

cdr3_length: 15
j_call: TRBJ1-2
clone_size: many
v_call: TRBV7-2
d_call: TRBD1
cdr3_nt: TGTGCCAGCAGCCCTGGGACAGGGGGGAGATATGGCTACACCTTC
cdr3_aa: CASSPGTGGRYGYTF

cdr3_length: 15
j_call: TRBJ1-4
clone_size: .
v_call: TRBV5-1
d_call: .
cdr3_nt: TGCGCCAGCAAACCCCAAGCGGGAAATAATGAAAAACTGTTTTTT
cdr3_aa: CASKPQAGNNEKLFF

cdr3_length: 15
j_call: TRBJ2-5
clone_size: medium-sized
v_call: TRBV7-9
d_call: .
cdr3_nt: TGTGCCAGCAGCTTAGGAGAGACATTCCAAGAGACCCAGTACTTC
cdr3_aa: CASSLGETFQETQYF